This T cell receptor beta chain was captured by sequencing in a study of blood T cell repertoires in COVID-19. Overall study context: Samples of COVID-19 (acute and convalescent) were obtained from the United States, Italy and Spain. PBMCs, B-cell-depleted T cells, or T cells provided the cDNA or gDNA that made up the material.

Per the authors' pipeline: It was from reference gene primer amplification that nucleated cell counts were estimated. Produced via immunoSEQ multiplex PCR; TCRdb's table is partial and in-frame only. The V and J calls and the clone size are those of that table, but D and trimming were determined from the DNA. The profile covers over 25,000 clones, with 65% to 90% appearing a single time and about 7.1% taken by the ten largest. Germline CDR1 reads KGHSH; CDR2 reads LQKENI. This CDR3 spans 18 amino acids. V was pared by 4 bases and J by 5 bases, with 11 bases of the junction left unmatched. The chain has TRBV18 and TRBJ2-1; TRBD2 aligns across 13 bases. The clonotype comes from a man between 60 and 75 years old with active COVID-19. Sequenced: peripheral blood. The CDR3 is CASSRLAGTSGNHNEQFF. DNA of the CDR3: TGTGCCAGCTCACGACTTGCGGGGACTAGCGGGAACCACAATGAGCAGTTCTTC.